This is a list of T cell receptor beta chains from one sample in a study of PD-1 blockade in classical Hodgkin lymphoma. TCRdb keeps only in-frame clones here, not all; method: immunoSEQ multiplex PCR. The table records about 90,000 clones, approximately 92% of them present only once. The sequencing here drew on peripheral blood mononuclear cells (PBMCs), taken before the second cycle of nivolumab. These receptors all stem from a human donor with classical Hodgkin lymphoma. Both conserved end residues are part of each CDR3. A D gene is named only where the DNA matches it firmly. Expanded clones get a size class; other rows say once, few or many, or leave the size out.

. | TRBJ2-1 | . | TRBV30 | CAWSALAHNEQFF | TGTGCCTGGAGTGCACTAGCCCACAATGAGCAGTTCTTC
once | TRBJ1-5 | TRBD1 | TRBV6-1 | CASRPGQGLDQPQHF | TGTGCCAGCAGACCGGGACAGGGCCTCGATCAGCCCCAGCATTTT
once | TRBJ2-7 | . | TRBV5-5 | CASSFWASLPYEQYF | TGTGCCAGCAGCTTCTGGGCTTCCCTCCCTTACGAGCAGTACTTC
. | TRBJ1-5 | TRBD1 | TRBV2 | CASSAGQGTQPQHF | TGTGCCAGCAGTGCGGGACAGGGTACTCAGCCCCAGCATTTT
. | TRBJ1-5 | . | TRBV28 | CASSFWSYQPQHF | TGTGCCAGCAGTTTCTGGTCCTATCAGCCCCAGCATTTT
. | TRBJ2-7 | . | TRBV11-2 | CASSLWANSYEQYF | TGTGCCAGCAGCTTATGGGCTAACTCCTACGAGCAGTACTTC
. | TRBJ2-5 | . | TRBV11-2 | CASSFRWAGEETQYF | TGTGCCAGCAGCTTCCGGTGGGCAGGGGAAGAGACCCAGTACTTC
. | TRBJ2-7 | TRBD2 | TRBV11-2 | CASSSGQTSGRIYEQYF | TGTGCCAGCAGCTCGGGACAGACTAGCGGGAGGATCTACGAGCAGTACTTC
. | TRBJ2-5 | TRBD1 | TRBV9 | CASSAIDRAETQYF | TGTGCCAGCAGCGCTATAGACAGGGCAGAGACCCAGTACTTC
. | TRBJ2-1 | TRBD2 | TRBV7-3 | CASSFSTSGRNEQFF | TGTGCCAGCAGCTTTTCGACTAGCGGGCGCAATGAGCAGTTCTTC
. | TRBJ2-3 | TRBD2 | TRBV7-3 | CASSRLAGGDTQYF | TGTGCCAGCAGCCGACTAGCGGGAGGAGATACGCAGTATTTT
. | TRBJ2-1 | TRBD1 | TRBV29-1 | CSAERRDRAFNEQFF | TGCAGCGCAGAGCGGCGGGACAGGGCCTTCAATGAGCAGTTCTTC
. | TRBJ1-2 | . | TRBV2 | CASRPGGDYGYTF | TGTGCCAGCAGACCCGGGGGCGACTATGGCTACACCTTC
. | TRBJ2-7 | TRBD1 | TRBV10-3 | CAISAGTGAYEQYF | TGTGCCATCAGTGCCGGGACAGGGGCCTACGAGCAGTACTTC
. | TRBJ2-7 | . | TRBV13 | CASSSGLGLNYEQYF | TGTGCCAGCAGCTCTGGCCTGGGACTGAACTACGAGCAGTACTTC
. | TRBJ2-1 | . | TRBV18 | CASSPPLQFQKDEQFF | TGTGCCAGCTCACCACCGCTGCAATTCCAAAAGGATGAGCAGTTCTTC
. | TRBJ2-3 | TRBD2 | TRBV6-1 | CASSETSAYPDTQYF | TGTGCCAGCAGTGAAACTAGCGCGTACCCAGATACGCAGTATTTT
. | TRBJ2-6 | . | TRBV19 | CASFGSRVGANVLTF | TGTGCCAGTTTCGGGTCCCGGGTAGGGGCCAACGTCCTGACTTTC
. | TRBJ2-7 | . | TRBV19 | CASSKQGSYEQYF | TGTGCCAGTAGTAAACAGGGCTCCTACGAGCAGTACTTC
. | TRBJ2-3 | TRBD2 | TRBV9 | CASSVGDYVRTDTQYF | TGTGCCAGCAGCGTGGGGGACTACGTGCGCACAGATACGCAGTATTTT
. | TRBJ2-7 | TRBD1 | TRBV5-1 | CASSTGQNYEQYF | TGCGCCAGCAGCACGGGACAGAACTACGAGCAGTACTTC
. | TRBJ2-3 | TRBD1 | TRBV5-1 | CASSLGDRKQADTQYF | TGCGCCAGCAGCTTGGGGGACAGAAAACAAGCAGATACGCAGTATTTT
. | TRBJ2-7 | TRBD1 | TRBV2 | CASSTRDRGSYEQYF | TGTGCCAGCAGTACCCGGGACAGGGGCTCCTACGAGCAGTACTTC
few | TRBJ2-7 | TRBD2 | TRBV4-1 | CASSQASGRAYEQYF | TGCGCCAGCAGCCAAGCTAGCGGGAGGGCGTACGAGCAGTACTTC
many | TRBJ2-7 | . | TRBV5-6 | CASSLEDEQYF | TGTGCCAGCAGCTTGGAGGACGAGCAGTACTTC
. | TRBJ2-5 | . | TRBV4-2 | CASSQEYSLETQYF | TGTGCCAGCAGCCAAGAGTATAGTCTGGAGACCCAGTACTTC
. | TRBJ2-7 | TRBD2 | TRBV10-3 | CGVSGSSYEQYF | TGTGGGGTCAGCGGGAGCTCCTACGAGCAGTACTTC
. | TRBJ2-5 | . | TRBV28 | CASSLYSLGQETQYF | TGTGCCAGCAGTTTATACAGTCTTGGGCAAGAGACCCAGTACTTC
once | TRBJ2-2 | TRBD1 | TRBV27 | CASSSRQGVDTGELFF | TGTGCCAGCAGTTCTCGACAGGGGGTTGATACCGGGGAGCTGTTTTTT
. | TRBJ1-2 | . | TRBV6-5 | CASSYRGANYGYTF | TGTGCCAGCAGTTATAGGGGCGCTAACTATGGCTACACCTTC
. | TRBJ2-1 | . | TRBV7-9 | CAATLLHEQFF | TGTGCCGCAACCCTCCTCCATGAGCAGTTCTTC